The rows below give T cell receptor beta chains drawn from one sample of a study of shared clonotypes between healthy human individuals. The assay was immunoSEQ multiplex PCR, and TCRdb's table has in-frame clones only and misses some. Among around 600,000 clones listed, approximately 97% were seen once. Input material: naive CD4+ T cells sorted from blood. Every receptor here comes from a young woman in good health. The CDR3 runs from the conserved cysteine through the conserved F or W. Fields, in order: J gene, clone size, D gene, V gene, CDR3 DNA, CDR3 protein. A D gene is named only where the DNA matches it firmly. Clone size is not always given. Where it is, it says once, few, many or a class for expanded clones.

J gene: TRBJ1-5; clone size: once; D gene: .; V gene: TRBV5-1; CDR3 DNA: TGCGCCAGCAGCTTAGGACCCACCTCCCGGGACTTGGGAAATCAGCCCCAGCATTTT; CDR3 protein: CASSLGPTSRDLGNQPQHF
J gene: TRBJ1-2; clone size: few; D gene: .; V gene: TRBV28; CDR3 DNA: TGTGCCAGCAGTTTCGGCGGCTATGGCTACACCTTC; CDR3 protein: CASSFGGYGYTF
J gene: TRBJ1-2; clone size: .; D gene: .; V gene: TRBV12-2; CDR3 DNA: TGTGCAAGTCGCTTAGCGTTTGGGGACAGGGCTAATGGCTACACCTTC; CDR3 protein: CASRLAFGDRANGYTF
J gene: TRBJ1-5; clone size: .; D gene: .; V gene: TRBV6-5; CDR3 DNA: TGTGCCAGCAGAAGGACCCGGGGTGGGCAGCCCCAGCATTTT; CDR3 protein: CASRRTRGGQPQHF
J gene: TRBJ1-4; clone size: .; D gene: .; V gene: TRBV4-1; CDR3 DNA: TGCGCCAGCAGCCTACCACTGGGGGGGGCTGATGAAAAACTGTTTTTT; CDR3 protein: CASSLPLGGADEKLFF
J gene: TRBJ2-7; clone size: .; D gene: .; V gene: TRBV28; CDR3 DNA: TGTGCCAGCAGCCGAGACGGGGGCCCCTACGAGCAGTACTTC; CDR3 protein: CASSRDGGPYEQYF
J gene: TRBJ2-3; clone size: .; D gene: .; V gene: TRBV29-1; CDR3 DNA: TGCAGCGTTGTGGGCAGGGTGGGCACAGATACGCAGTATTTT; CDR3 protein: CSVVGRVGTDTQYF
J gene: TRBJ2-1; clone size: .; D gene: .; V gene: TRBV6-1; CDR3 DNA: TGTGCCAGCAGTCCCCCAGTACCCTCCTACAATGAGCAGTTCTTC; CDR3 protein: CASSPPVPSYNEQFF
J gene: TRBJ1-1; clone size: .; D gene: .; V gene: TRBV28; CDR3 DNA: TGTGCCAGCCCTCCGGAAGGGCGGAACGCTGAAGCTTTCTTT; CDR3 protein: CASPPEGRNAEAFF
J gene: TRBJ2-5; clone size: .; D gene: TRBD1; V gene: TRBV7-2; CDR3 DNA: TGTGCCAGCAGCTTGGACAGGGAAGAGACCCAGTACTTC; CDR3 protein: CASSLDREETQYF
J gene: TRBJ2-7; clone size: .; D gene: TRBD2; V gene: TRBV11-2; CDR3 DNA: TGTGCCAGCAGCTTCTCGGGACTAGCGGGCGACGAGCAGTACTTC; CDR3 protein: CASSFSGLAGDEQYF
J gene: TRBJ2-3; clone size: .; D gene: TRBD2; V gene: TRBV7-6; CDR3 DNA: TGTGCCAGCAGTGCGGGAGCCCTCACAGATACGCAGTATTTT; CDR3 protein: CASSAGALTDTQYF
J gene: TRBJ2-1; clone size: .; D gene: TRBD1; V gene: TRBV7-9; CDR3 DNA: TGTGCCAGCAGCTTGGACGGGACAGGCGCACGGAATGAGCAGTTCTTC; CDR3 protein: CASSLDGTGARNEQFF
J gene: TRBJ2-7; clone size: .; D gene: TRBD2; V gene: TRBV7-9; CDR3 DNA: TGTGCCAGCAGCTCTACTAGCGGGAGTTTCTACGAGCAGTACTTC; CDR3 protein: CASSSTSGSFYEQYF
J gene: TRBJ2-1; clone size: .; D gene: TRBD2; V gene: TRBV2; CDR3 DNA: TGTGCCAGCAGTGAGGCTAGCGGGGGACACAATGAGCAGTTCTTC; CDR3 protein: CASSEASGGHNEQFF
J gene: TRBJ2-2; clone size: .; D gene: TRBD1; V gene: TRBV10-3; CDR3 DNA: TGTGCCATCACCGGGACAGCGAACACCGGGGAGCTGTTTTTT; CDR3 protein: CAITGTANTGELFF
J gene: TRBJ1-2; clone size: .; D gene: .; V gene: TRBV29-1; CDR3 DNA: TGCAGCGTTGTGAGGGGGAATGGCTACACCTTC; CDR3 protein: CSVVRGNGYTF
J gene: TRBJ2-7; clone size: .; D gene: .; V gene: TRBV30; CDR3 DNA: TGTGCCTGGAGTACGGTCTCCTACGAGCAGTACTTC; CDR3 protein: CAWSTVSYEQYF
J gene: TRBJ2-3; clone size: .; D gene: .; V gene: TRBV6-5; CDR3 DNA: TGTGCCAGCAGTTATAACACAGATACGCAGTATTTT; CDR3 protein: CASSYNTDTQYF
J gene: TRBJ1-5; clone size: .; D gene: .; V gene: TRBV19; CDR3 DNA: TGTGCCAGTAGTTCCCACGCCGAAGATTTAGGCAATCAGCCCCAGCATTTT; CDR3 protein: CASSSHAEDLGNQPQHF
J gene: TRBJ2-7; clone size: .; D gene: TRBD1; V gene: TRBV11-3; CDR3 DNA: TGTGCCAGCAGCGCCGGACAGGGAAGGACCTACGAGCAGTACTTC; CDR3 protein: CASSAGQGRTYEQYF
J gene: TRBJ2-1; clone size: .; D gene: TRBD2; V gene: TRBV19; CDR3 DNA: TGTGCCAGTAGTATAGAGGGGACTAGCGGGAGTCTGGGAAATGAGCAGTTCTTC; CDR3 protein: CASSIEGTSGSLGNEQFF
J gene: TRBJ2-1; clone size: .; D gene: TRBD2; V gene: TRBV30; CDR3 DNA: TGTGCCTGGAGTGTCGGGACTAGCGGTAGTGAGCAGTTCTTC; CDR3 protein: CAWSVGTSGSEQFF
J gene: TRBJ2-7; clone size: .; D gene: .; V gene: TRBV5-4; CDR3 DNA: TGTGCCAGCAGCTTGCAGGGTCGGAGCTCCTACGAGCAGTACTTC; CDR3 protein: CASSLQGRSSYEQYF
J gene: TRBJ2-7; clone size: .; D gene: TRBD1; V gene: TRBV27; CDR3 DNA: TGTGCCAGCAGTCCCCGGGACAGGGGAACGACCGAGCAGTACTTC; CDR3 protein: CASSPRDRGTTEQYF
J gene: TRBJ1-5; clone size: .; D gene: .; V gene: TRBV6-1; CDR3 DNA: TGTGCCAGCAGTGAAATCAGGGGCAAAGGCAATCGGCCCCAGCATTTT; CDR3 protein: CASSEIRGKGNRPQHF
J gene: TRBJ2-5; clone size: .; D gene: .; V gene: TRBV7-3; CDR3 DNA: TGTGCCAGCAGCCTCGTTAAGGGGGGCCAAGAGACCCAGTACTTC; CDR3 protein: CASSLVKGGQETQYF
J gene: TRBJ2-5; clone size: .; D gene: TRBD1; V gene: TRBV7-9; CDR3 DNA: TGTGCCAGCGGTTTGACAGGGTGGGAGACCCAGTACTTC; CDR3 protein: CASGLTGWETQYF
J gene: TRBJ1-2; clone size: .; D gene: .; V gene: TRBV2; CDR3 DNA: TGTGCCAGCAGTGTTGACGGAACTAACTATGGCTACACCTTC; CDR3 protein: CASSVDGTNYGYTF